This is a list of T cell receptor beta chains from one sample in a study of blood T cell repertoires in COVID-19. Assay used: immunoSEQ multiplex PCR; TCRdb lists only in-frame clones, some missing. The data contain around 68,000 clones, around 87% of them singletons. Sequencing input: peripheral blood. The receptors were sampled from a middle-aged man with COVID-19, enrolled during active disease. Both conserved end residues are part of each CDR3. The order of the fields is D gene, V gene, CDR3 length, J gene, CDR3 protein. The D gene is left open where the match is weak.

>NA|TRBV28|12|TRBJ1-1
CASSPRNTEAFF
>TRBD1|TRBV28|16|TRBJ1-2
CASRPGTGGAGFGYTF
>TRBD1|TRBV6-5|14|TRBJ1-2
CASRPDRGLAGYTF
>TRBD1|TRBV19|13|TRBJ2-7
CASSTRDRVGQYF
>NA|TRBV2|12|TRBJ1-2
CAGEARWDGYTF
>NA|TRBV27|14|TRBJ2-7
CASSAREGAYEQYF
>NA|TRBV7-8|13|TRBJ2-2
CASSLGGGRELFF
>NA|TRBV12-3/TRBV12-4|11|TRBJ1-2
CASSFLERYTF
>NA|TRBV3-1/TRBV3-2|16|TRBJ2-4
CASSQGGGDPKNIQYF
>TRBD2|TRBV27|15|TRBJ2-1
CASSYSGGRYNEQFF
>TRBD1|TRBV11-3|18|TRBJ1-3
CASSPEQGDREPGNTIYF
>NA|TRBV10-2|14|TRBJ1-4
CASRPPQLNEKLFF
>NA|TRBV5-8|13|TRBJ2-7
CASSRDWVYEQYF
>NA|TRBV19|14|TRBJ1-2
CASSASQSRYGYTF
>NA|TRBV24-1|18|TRBJ1-3
CATSAQVRGAVSGNTIYF
>TRBD2|TRBV9|16|TRBJ2-2
CASSVWGLGGGGELFF
>NA|TRBV15|15|TRBJ2-5
CATSRQGANPETQYF
>TRBD1|TRBV6-5|13|TRBJ1-2
CASVPRQGPGYTF
>NA|TRBV19|14|TRBJ1-1
CASRIPGMNTEAFF
>TRBD1|TRBV28|15|TRBJ1-6
CASSSTGGNNSPLHF
>TRBD1|TRBV7-9|15|TRBJ1-4
CASRGTGTDNEKLFF
>NA|TRBV7-9|16|TRBJ1-4
CASSSLPWGANEKLFF
>NA|TRBV6-6|13|TRBJ1-1
CASSYSSNSEAFF
>NA|TRBV12-3/TRBV12-4|12|TRBJ1-1
CASSSNSREAFF
>NA|TRBV5-1|15|TRBJ2-3
CASRGSVVSGDTQYF
>NA|TRBV4-1|14|TRBJ2-7
CASSQGQDSYEQYF